This is a list of T cell receptor beta chains from one sample in a study of blood T cell repertoires in COVID-19. Assay used: immunoSEQ multiplex PCR; TCRdb lists only in-frame clones, some missing. The sample gives 220,000 or so clones, 82% of which show up once; approximately 3.1% is in the top ten. The sequenced sample was PBMCs or T cells enriched from blood (not recorded which). Receptors originate from a woman aged 55-75 years who had recovered from COVID-19. Both conserved end residues are part of each CDR3. The order of the fields is V gene, D gene, J gene, clone size, CDR3 DNA, CDR3 protein. The D gene is left open where the match is weak. Clone size is not always given. Where it is, it says once, few, many or a class for expanded clones.

v_call: TRBV7-8; d_call: -; j_call: TRBJ1-2; clone_size: once; cdr3_nt: TGTGCCAGCAGCCTCCCTCCCTATGGCTACACCTTC; cdr3_aa: CASSLPPYGYTF
v_call: TRBV4-3; d_call: TRBD1; j_call: TRBJ1-6; clone_size: few; cdr3_nt: TGCGCCAGCAGCCAAAACAGGGGTAATTCACCCCTCCACTTT; cdr3_aa: CASSQNRGNSPLHF
v_call: TRBV18; d_call: -; j_call: TRBJ1-5; clone_size: -; cdr3_nt: TGTGCCAGCTCTCTAGGTGCGGTTCAGCCCCAGCATTTT; cdr3_aa: CASSLGAVQPQHF
v_call: TRBV6-5; d_call: -; j_call: TRBJ1-2; clone_size: -; cdr3_nt: TGTGCCAGCAGTTACGAGGGCGGGATCTATGGCTACACCTTC; cdr3_aa: CASSYEGGIYGYTF
v_call: TRBV4-3; d_call: TRBD2; j_call: TRBJ2-1; clone_size: few; cdr3_nt: TGCGCCAGCAGCCAAGATCCTAGCGGGGGGGCCATTCATGAGCAGTTCTTC; cdr3_aa: CASSQDPSGGAIHEQFF
v_call: TRBV18; d_call: TRBD2; j_call: TRBJ2-5; clone_size: -; cdr3_nt: TGTGCCAGCTCACGGTCTAGCGGCGGAGAGACCCAGTACTTC; cdr3_aa: CASSRSSGGETQYF
v_call: TRBV4-2; d_call: -; j_call: TRBJ1-2; clone_size: -; cdr3_nt: TGTGCCAGCAGCCAAGTGGGGGCCAACTATGGCTACACCTTC; cdr3_aa: CASSQVGANYGYTF
v_call: TRBV29-1; d_call: -; j_call: TRBJ2-2; clone_size: -; cdr3_nt: TGCAGCGTTCAGGCGAATATCGGGGAGCTGTTTTTT; cdr3_aa: CSVQANIGELFF
v_call: TRBV4-2; d_call: -; j_call: TRBJ2-2; clone_size: -; cdr3_nt: TGTGCCAGCAGCCAAGATAGGACAGACATTAACACCGGGGAGCTGTTTTTT; cdr3_aa: CASSQDRTDINTGELFF
v_call: TRBV5-5; d_call: -; j_call: TRBJ1-1; clone_size: -; cdr3_nt: TGTGCCAGCAGCTTGAGGCGGGGGAGTAACACTGAAGCTTTCTTT; cdr3_aa: CASSLRRGSNTEAFF
v_call: TRBV6-1; d_call: -; j_call: TRBJ2-3; clone_size: -; cdr3_nt: TGTGCCAGCAGTGAACTTTGGCAGAGCACAGATACGCAGTATTTT; cdr3_aa: CASSELWQSTDTQYF
v_call: TRBV7-9; d_call: TRBD1; j_call: TRBJ1-5; clone_size: -; cdr3_nt: TGTGCCAGCAGCTCTCCCGGGACAGGGGGCAATCAGCCCCAGCATTTT; cdr3_aa: CASSSPGTGGNQPQHF
v_call: TRBV7-9; d_call: TRBD1; j_call: TRBJ1-2; clone_size: -; cdr3_nt: TGTGCCAGCAGCTCCCCGGGACAGGGGGCCTATGGCTACACCTTC; cdr3_aa: CASSSPGQGAYGYTF
v_call: TRBV24-1; d_call: -; j_call: TRBJ2-2; clone_size: -; cdr3_nt: TGTGCCACCAGTGAAGGGGGCACCGGGGAGCTGTTTTTT; cdr3_aa: CATSEGGTGELFF
v_call: TRBV7-9; d_call: -; j_call: TRBJ1-5; clone_size: few; cdr3_nt: TGTGCCAGCAGCTTAGTCAGTGGGGCCGGGAGTCAGCCCCAGCATTTT; cdr3_aa: CASSLVSGAGSQPQHF
v_call: TRBV5-6; d_call: TRBD2; j_call: TRBJ2-1; clone_size: -; cdr3_nt: TGTGCCAGCAGCTTGGAGGCAGACAGCGGGAGGGCCCTCAATGAGCAGTTCTTC; cdr3_aa: CASSLEADSGRALNEQFF
v_call: TRBV5-8; d_call: -; j_call: TRBJ2-4; clone_size: -; cdr3_nt: TGTGCCAGCAGCTTGGGAGGGAACAAAAACATTCAGTACTTC; cdr3_aa: CASSLGGNKNIQYF
v_call: TRBV18; d_call: TRBD1; j_call: TRBJ1-5; clone_size: few; cdr3_nt: TGTGCCAGCTCACAACAGGGGGAGCACAATCAGCCCCAGCATTTT; cdr3_aa: CASSQQGEHNQPQHF
v_call: TRBV12-3/TRBV12-4; d_call: -; j_call: TRBJ2-7; clone_size: -; cdr3_nt: TGTGCCAGCAGCCCAACTAGTCTCTACGAGCAGTACTTC; cdr3_aa: CASSPTSLYEQYF
v_call: TRBV7-2; d_call: -; j_call: TRBJ1-2; clone_size: -; cdr3_nt: TGTGCCAGCAGCTGGCACAGGGATGTGTCTGGCTACACCTTC; cdr3_aa: CASSWHRDVSGYTF
v_call: TRBV3-1/TRBV3-2; d_call: TRBD2; j_call: TRBJ2-1; clone_size: -; cdr3_nt: TGTGCCAGCAGCCAAGGGGTAGCGGGGGCACCCTACAATGAGCAGTTCTTC; cdr3_aa: CASSQGVAGAPYNEQFF
v_call: TRBV10-2; d_call: -; j_call: TRBJ1-3; clone_size: -; cdr3_nt: TGCGCCAGCAGTGAGGCGGCCTCTGGAAACACCATATATTTT; cdr3_aa: CASSEAASGNTIYF
v_call: TRBV7-8; d_call: -; j_call: TRBJ1-2; clone_size: once; cdr3_nt: TGTGCCAGCAGCGGGCAGGGGCATGGAGGCTACACCTTC; cdr3_aa: CASSGQGHGGYTF
v_call: TRBV12-3/TRBV12-4; d_call: -; j_call: TRBJ2-7; clone_size: -; cdr3_nt: TGTGCCAGCAGTTTGGGGGGCGAGCAGTACTTC; cdr3_aa: CASSLGGEQYF
v_call: TRBV7-9; d_call: -; j_call: TRBJ2-7; clone_size: -; cdr3_nt: TGTGCCAGCAGCTTAGGGGGCCGTTACGAGCAGTACTTC; cdr3_aa: CASSLGGRYEQYF
v_call: TRBV7-6; d_call: -; j_call: TRBJ1-2; clone_size: -; cdr3_nt: TGTGCCAGCAGCTTAAGGAGCGGGAACTATGGCTACACCTTC; cdr3_aa: CASSLRSGNYGYTF
v_call: TRBV2; d_call: TRBD1; j_call: TRBJ2-7; clone_size: -; cdr3_nt: TGTGCCAGCAGTGAAGCCGGGACAGGGACCGAGCAGTACTTC; cdr3_aa: CASSEAGTGTEQYF
v_call: TRBV28; d_call: TRBD1; j_call: TRBJ2-4; clone_size: -; cdr3_nt: TGTGCCACCTCGACAGGGATTAAAAACATTCAGTACTTC; cdr3_aa: CATSTGIKNIQYF
v_call: TRBV6-2/TRBV6-3; d_call: -; j_call: TRBJ1-2; clone_size: -; cdr3_nt: TGTGCCAGCAGCGAACAAAGAGGCTACACCTTC; cdr3_aa: CASSEQRGYTF
v_call: TRBV19; d_call: -; j_call: TRBJ1-1; clone_size: -; cdr3_nt: TGTGCCAGATATTCTATACAGGGTGGCGCTTTCTTT; cdr3_aa: CARYSIQGGAFF
v_call: TRBV14; d_call: -; j_call: TRBJ1-4; clone_size: -; cdr3_nt: TGTGCCAGCAGCTCCCCGGGGGTGACTAATGAAAAACTGTTTTTT; cdr3_aa: CASSSPGVTNEKLFF
v_call: TRBV19; d_call: TRBD1; j_call: TRBJ2-5; clone_size: -; cdr3_nt: TGTGCCAGTAGTAAGGATGGGCGAGGACAGGGTGTACGAGAGACCCAGTACTTC; cdr3_aa: CASSKDGRGQGVRETQYF
v_call: TRBV24-1; d_call: TRBD1; j_call: TRBJ2-3; clone_size: few; cdr3_nt: TGTGCCACCAGTGATGACAGGGTTAGAGATACGCAGTATTTT; cdr3_aa: CATSDDRVRDTQYF
v_call: TRBV19; d_call: -; j_call: TRBJ1-1; clone_size: -; cdr3_nt: TGTGCCAGTATTAATATAGAGCATTTGGGGGGGCGCTTGTATTTTGAAGCTTTCTTT; cdr3_aa: CASINIEHLGGRLYFEAFF
v_call: TRBV19; d_call: -; j_call: TRBJ1-6; clone_size: -; cdr3_nt: TGTGCCAGTAGAGTCGGACAAGGTCGTTCACCCCTCCACTTT; cdr3_aa: CASRVGQGRSPLHF
v_call: TRBV19; d_call: -; j_call: TRBJ1-1; clone_size: -; cdr3_nt: TGTGCCAGTAGTAGCCGGAGTTCGGCAAACACTGAAGCTTTCTTT; cdr3_aa: CASSSRSSANTEAFF
v_call: TRBV14; d_call: -; j_call: TRBJ1-2; clone_size: -; cdr3_nt: TGTGCCAGCAGCCAAGAGGCCAGGGGAGGGCATGGCTACACCTTC; cdr3_aa: CASSQEARGGHGYTF
v_call: TRBV6-1; d_call: TRBD2; j_call: TRBJ2-3; clone_size: -; cdr3_nt: TGTGCCAGCAGTGAATTTAGCGGGGGGGCAGATACGCAGTATTTT; cdr3_aa: CASSEFSGGADTQYF
v_call: TRBV10-3; d_call: -; j_call: TRBJ1-1; clone_size: -; cdr3_nt: TGTGCCATCAGTGAGTCGAATTTTGGCGGATCTAACACTGAAGCTTTCTTT; cdr3_aa: CAISESNFGGSNTEAFF
v_call: TRBV19; d_call: -; j_call: TRBJ1-1; clone_size: once; cdr3_nt: TGTGCCAGTAGTATGGGCAGGGACACTGAAGCTTTCTTT; cdr3_aa: CASSMGRDTEAFF
v_call: TRBV7-2; d_call: -; j_call: TRBJ1-2; clone_size: -; cdr3_nt: TGTGCCAGCAGCCTCGGGACGGGAGATGGCTACACCTTC; cdr3_aa: CASSLGTGDGYTF
v_call: TRBV28; d_call: -; j_call: TRBJ2-7; clone_size: -; cdr3_nt: TGTGCCAGCAGGCCGGGGTTGCCCTACGAGCAGTACTTC; cdr3_aa: CASRPGLPYEQYF
v_call: TRBV3-1/TRBV3-2; d_call: TRBD1; j_call: TRBJ2-7; clone_size: -; cdr3_nt: TGTGCCAGCAGCCAAGAAAGGGGACAGAGCTACTACGAGCAGTACTTC; cdr3_aa: CASSQERGQSYYEQYF
v_call: TRBV3-1/TRBV3-2; d_call: -; j_call: TRBJ2-7; clone_size: few; cdr3_nt: TGTGCCAGCAGCCATAGATCCTACGAGCAGTACTTC; cdr3_aa: CASSHRSYEQYF
v_call: TRBV27; d_call: -; j_call: TRBJ1-1; clone_size: -; cdr3_nt: TGTGCCAGCAGTTTATATGAGAACAGGTGGGCTGAAGCTTTCTTT; cdr3_aa: CASSLYENRWAEAFF
v_call: TRBV27; d_call: -; j_call: TRBJ1-1; clone_size: once; cdr3_nt: TGTGCCAGCAGTCTAACAGGGTGGAACACTGAAGCTTTCTTT; cdr3_aa: CASSLTGWNTEAFF
v_call: TRBV11-3; d_call: TRBD1; j_call: TRBJ2-2; clone_size: -; cdr3_nt: TGTGCCAGCGGGGACAGGGGGTTTAACACCGGGGAGCTGTTTTTT; cdr3_aa: CASGDRGFNTGELFF